Listed below are T cell receptor beta chains from one sample, sequenced in a study of T-cell memory formation after mild COVID-19. Using its own MiXCR run on the 5' RACE reads, TCRdb lists one record per CDR3 protein. There are around 320,000 distinct CDR3 sequences in the sample; roughly a fifth occur only once, and 21% lies in the top ten. The specimen was PBMCs or a T cell subset sorted from them (not recorded which). These receptor sequences come from a man younger than 30 who had mild COVID-19 (a few samples of this study predate the infection). Cell type and time point are not known. Both conserved end residues are part of each CDR3. The D gene is left open where the match is weak. The size of a clone is reported for some rows only, either as once, few or many, or as a class for expanded clones.

V	D	J	size	CDR3	DNA
TRBV5-1	NA	TRBJ1-1	few	CASSVLQGNTEAFF	TGCGCCAGCAGCGTGTTACAGGGGAACACTGAAGCTTTCTTT
TRBV7-9	TRBD2	TRBJ2-1	NA	CASSLELAGNEQFF	TGTGCCAGCAGCTTAGAGCTAGCGGGGAATGAGCAGTTCTTC
TRBV19	NA	TRBJ1-1	NA	CASGTVLDTEAFF	TGTGCCAGTGGGACTGTCCTAGACACTGAAGCTTTCTTT
TRBV6-2/TRBV6-3	NA	TRBJ2-1	few	CASSGAMEQFF	TGTGCCAGCTCTGGCGCCATGGAGCAGTTCTTC
TRBV7-6	NA	TRBJ2-3	NA	CASSLASARVDTQYF	TGTGCCAGCAGCTTAGCGAGCGCCCGGGTGGATACGCAGTATTTT
TRBV7-9	NA	TRBJ2-2	NA	CASTPGGTGELFF	TGTGCCAGCACCCCAGGTGGAACCGGGGAGCTGTTTTTT
TRBV25-1	NA	TRBJ1-1	NA	CASSESRSTEAFF	TGTGCCAGCAGTGAATCCAGGAGCACTGAAGCTTTCTTT
TRBV11-2	NA	TRBJ2-5	NA	CASSFILNWNRKYF	TGTGCCAGCAGCTTTATTCTGAATTGGAATAGAAAGTACTTC
TRBV9	NA	TRBJ1-2	NA	CASSVSVTRYGYTF	TGTGCCAGCAGCGTATCGGTAACACGCTATGGCTACACCTTC
TRBV4-3	NA	TRBJ2-2	NA	CASSHDTPGTLNTGELFF	TGCGCCAGCAGCCATGACACTCCCGGGACACTGAACACCGGGGAGCTGTTTTTT
TRBV6-2/TRBV6-3	NA	TRBJ2-2	NA	CASSYLAPGTGELFF	TGTGCCAGCAGTTACCTCGCCCCAGGGACCGGGGAGCTGTTTTTT
TRBV5-1	NA	TRBJ2-3	NA	CASSAGSPDTQYF	TGCGCCAGCAGCGCGGGGTCGCCAGATACGCAGTATTTT
TRBV5-1	NA	TRBJ1-1	many	CASSLGSRPLDKAFF	TGCGCCAGCAGCTTGGGGAGCAGGCCCCTTGACAAAGCTTTCTTT
TRBV9	TRBD2	TRBJ2-5	NA	CASSVGGTRVQETQYF	TGTGCCAGCAGCGTAGGTGGGACTAGGGTACAAGAGACCCAGTACTTC
TRBV5-6	NA	TRBJ2-6	NA	CASIGASGANVLTF	TGTGCCAGCATCGGGGCCTCTGGGGCCAACGTCCTGACTTTC
TRBV3-1	NA	TRBJ2-2	many	CASSPQVNTGELFF	TGTGCCAGCAGCCCCCAGGTTAACACCGGGGAGCTGTTTTTT
TRBV7-8	NA	TRBJ2-3	few	CASSRERGTDTQYF	TGTGCCAGCAGCCGTGAGCGGGGCACAGATACGCAGTATTTT
TRBV6-6	TRBD2	TRBJ2-2	NA	CASSPGGSGELFF	TGTGCCAGCAGCCCGGGGGGGTCCGGGGAGCTGTTTTTT
TRBV19	NA	TRBJ1-5	NA	CASSIGPRNQPQHF	TGTGCCAGTAGTATTGGCCCGCGGAATCAGCCCCAGCATTTT
TRBV7-3	TRBD2	TRBJ2-1	NA	CASSQYNIAGDLDEQFF	TGTGCCAGCAGTCAGTATAATATAGCGGGGGATCTCGATGAGCAGTTCTTC
TRBV18	NA	TRBJ2-1	few	CASSPPSLSYNEQFF	TGTGCCAGCTCACCACCCTCCTTATCCTACAATGAGCAGTTCTTC
TRBV20-1	TRBD1	TRBJ1-1	few	CSAARDSRMNTEAFF	TGCAGTGCGGCCCGGGACAGCCGAATGAACACTGAAGCTTTCTTT
TRBV20-1	NA	TRBJ2-6	NA	CSAHSGISGANVLTF	TGCAGTGCTCACTCAGGAATCTCTGGGGCCAACGTCCTGACTTTC
TRBV21-1	NA	TRBJ1-1	few	CASSTKQGGLTEAFF	TGTGCCAGCAGCACAAAGCAGGGAGGATTAACTGAAGCTTTCTTT
TRBV5-6	TRBD1	TRBJ2-5	NA	CASSFGTGGKQETQYF	TGTGCCAGCAGCTTCGGGACAGGGGGAAAGCAGGAGACCCAGTACTTC
TRBV12-5	TRBD1	TRBJ1-1	NA	CASGLNPGTGGVEAFF	TGTGCTAGTGGTTTGAACCCTGGGACAGGGGGCGTTGAAGCTTTCTTT
TRBV24-1	NA	TRBJ2-5	few	CATSDPGGGEGRETQYF	TGTGCCACCAGTGATCCCGGAGGGGGGGAGGGACGAGAGACCCAGTACTTC
TRBV28	NA	TRBJ2-1	NA	CASSLPARYNEQFF	TGTGCCAGCAGTCTTCCGGCGCGCTACAATGAGCAGTTCTTC
TRBV6-2/TRBV6-3	NA	TRBJ2-3	NA	CASRPDPPITDTQYF	TGTGCCAGCAGGCCCGACCCACCTATCACAGATACGCAGTATTTT
TRBV20-1	TRBD1	TRBJ2-4	NA	CSAGTENIQYF	TGCAGTGCTGGGACAGAAAACATTCAGTACTTC
TRBV7-2	NA	TRBJ2-3	NA	CASSSYKDTQYF	TGTGCCAGCAGCTCGTACAAGGATACGCAGTATTTT
TRBV18	TRBD2	TRBJ2-2	NA	CASSRGLARDTGELFF	TGTGCCAGCTCACGTGGACTAGCGCGAGACACCGGGGAGCTGTTTTTT
TRBV6-5	NA	TRBJ2-1	few	CASRVGPSYNEQFF	TGTGCCAGCCGGGTGGGGCCCTCCTACAATGAGCAGTTCTTC
TRBV20-1	NA	TRBJ2-5	NA	CSARDLKAGETQYF	TGCAGTGCTAGAGATCTTAAAGCTGGGGAGACCCAGTACTTC
TRBV6-2/TRBV6-3	NA	TRBJ2-3	NA	CASSIRTSWTDTQYF	TGTGCCAGCAGTATTCGGACTTCTTGGACAGATACGCAGTATTTT
TRBV2	NA	TRBJ1-1	NA	CASSFLGGFEAFF	TGTGCCAGCAGTTTTTTGGGGGGTTTTGAAGCTTTCTTT
TRBV6-2/TRBV6-3	TRBD2	TRBJ2-1	NA	CASRDTGTSGRREQFF	TGTGCCAGCAGAGATACCGGGACTAGCGGGCGTAGGGAGCAGTTCTTC
TRBV7-3	NA	TRBJ2-5	once	CASSLRRGEAQYF	TGTGCCAGCAGCTTACGTAGGGGGGAGGCCCAGTACTTC
TRBV5-8	TRBD1	TRBJ1-1	many	CASSLGYRGRYTEAFF	TGTGCCAGCAGCTTGGGCTACAGGGGGAGGTACACTGAAGCTTTCTTT
TRBV5-6	NA	TRBJ2-5	few	CASSYRGVETQYF	TGTGCCAGCAGCTATAGAGGTGTTGAGACCCAGTACTTC
TRBV27	NA	TRBJ2-5	few	CASRWTVKETQYF	TGTGCCAGCAGATGGACAGTAAAAGAGACCCAGTACTTC
TRBV3-1	TRBD2	TRBJ2-3	many	CASSQLRLAGTDTQYF	TGTGCCAGCAGCCAGCTGAGACTAGCGGGGACAGATACGCAGTATTTT
TRBV12-3/TRBV12-4	NA	TRBJ1-5	few	CASSLESGAPNQPQHF	TGTGCCAGCAGTTTAGAGTCAGGGGCGCCCAATCAGCCCCAGCATTTT
TRBV6-4	NA	TRBJ2-3	few	CASSDRGDTDTQYF	TGTGCCAGCAGTGACCGGGGCGACACAGATACGCAGTATTTT
TRBV7-9	NA	TRBJ2-7	few	CASSLARSGSPLGYEQYF	TGTGCCAGCAGCTTAGCGCGATCCGGGTCCCCCCTAGGATACGAGCAGTACTTC
TRBV2	NA	TRBJ2-5	NA	CASKVGNQETQYF	TGTGCCAGCAAAGTGGGGAACCAAGAGACCCAGTACTTC
TRBV7-8	NA	TRBJ2-7	few	CASSLSTDYEQYF	TGTGCCAGCAGCTTATCGACAGACTACGAGCAGTACTTC
TRBV20-1	TRBD1	TRBJ2-2	few	CSARDPRTGYTGELFF	TGCAGTGCTAGAGATCCCCGGACAGGGTACACCGGGGAGCTGTTTTTT
TRBV6-5	NA	TRBJ2-7	few	CASSGNYEQYF	TGTGCCAGCAGTGGAAACTACGAGCAGTACTTC
TRBV5-5	NA	TRBJ2-7	NA	CASSPLGGPYEQYF	TGTGCCAGCTCCCCCCTAGGGGGACCTTACGAGCAGTACTTC
TRBV18	NA	TRBJ2-1	NA	CASSAGGMGLDEQFF	TGTGCCAGCTCCGCTGGGGGAATGGGATTGGATGAGCAGTTCTTC
TRBV6-6	TRBD1	TRBJ1-6	NA	CASNGADRVPSPLHF	TGTGCCAGCAACGGAGCGGACAGGGTACCTTCACCCCTCCACTTT
TRBV27	TRBD2	TRBJ2-7	NA	CASRTSGALSYEQYF	TGTGCCAGCAGGACTAGCGGGGCACTCTCCTACGAGCAGTACTTC
TRBV24-1	NA	TRBJ2-1	few	CATSDGLKRSYNEQFF	TGTGCCACCAGTGATGGCTTGAAACGCTCCTACAATGAGCAGTTCTTC
TRBV20-1	NA	TRBJ1-5	few	CSASWGQGFSNQPQHF	TGCAGTGCTAGTTGGGGACAAGGATTTAGCAATCAGCCCCAGCATTTT
TRBV7-6	NA	TRBJ1-1	few	CASSSPGFGTEAFF	TGTGCCAGCAGCTCCCCGGGGTTCGGCACTGAAGCTTTCTTT
TRBV5-1	TRBD2	TRBJ2-3	many	CASSMGLAGRTDTQYF	TGCGCCAGCAGCATGGGACTAGCGGGGCGCACAGATACGCAGTATTTT
TRBV12-3/TRBV12-4	NA	TRBJ1-5	NA	CASTRFDLSNQPQHF	TGTGCCAGCACCCGATTCGACCTCAGCAATCAGCCCCAGCATTTT
TRBV10-3	TRBD1	TRBJ2-5	NA	CAISESPRLDREETQYF	TGTGCCATCAGTGAGTCGCCCCGTCTAGACAGGGAAGAGACCCAGTACTTC